The sequence of this T cell receptor (beta chain) was determined in a study of shared T cell receptors in the human thymus. Sequenced by immunoSEQ multiplex PCR; TCRdb stores in-frame clones only, minus some. The sample lists about 660,000 clones, 70% to 90% seen once, with about 0.0094% in the top ten. With 3 bases removed from V and 2 bases from J, the gap between germline ends came to 12 bases. Germline-derived CDR1 and CDR2 are SGHTA and FQGTGA. This CDR3 is 15 amino acids long. The sample was also linked to a second study, of human thymus T cells. That report adds: Thymic tissue was derived from resections collected during corrective heart surgery. Related research examined unrelated individuals and reported that their thymic repertoires overlapped highly.

The gene calls are TRBV7-3 and TRBJ2-3; D is possibly TRBD1 (6 bases). Sequencing was done on a sample of thymocytes. The sequence derives from a boy younger than two with a congenital heart defect. In nucleotides, the CDR3 is TGTGCCAGCAGCTTCGACACAGGGCTCACAGATACGCAGTATTTT. Protein product: CASSFDTGLTDTQYF.